Sequencing of this T cell receptor (beta chain) was carried out in a study of OX40 agonist ivuxolimab in advanced cancers. Clones were sequenced by immunoSEQ multiplex PCR, and TCRdb holds only the in-frame ones, with some missing. This table has about 20,000 clones, around nine tenths appearing once. This clone has a handful of counts. The CDR3 has 13 amino acids. Deletions cut 5 bases from V and 3 bases from J, with 10 bases between. CDR1 is MDHEN, CDR2 SYDVKM, per germline. The clonotype comes from an adult with an advanced solid tumor such as melanoma, head and neck, liver or kidney cancer. V usage is TRBV28 and J usage is TRBJ2-5; weak D call: TRBD2 (6 bases). Material: CD4+ or CD8+ T cells sorted from blood, obtained in a trial of the OX40 agonist ivuxolimab. The CDR3 DNA is TGTGCCAGCAGTAACACGGGGGAAGAGACCCAGTACTTC. Translated: CASSNTGEETQYF.